This T cell receptor (beta chain) was documented in a study of T-cell reconstitution after alpha-beta-depleted transplantation in children. Germline V lookup: CDR1 MNHNS, CDR2 SASEGT. V shed 5 bases and J shed 6 bases, with 21 bases lying between them. This CDR3 region has 16 residues. This clonotype was seen repeatedly, ten times or more. Molecular barcoding with unique molecular identifiers was used for the TCRbeta library. TCRdb analysed the PCR reads with MiXCR anew, one entry per CDR3 protein. The sample holds around 450,000 distinct CDR3 sequences; approximately 41% are singletons and the top ten take under 30%.

The material sequenced was PBMCs, taken before TCRalphabeta/CD19-depleted stem cell transplant. This receptor was obtained from a girl aged 2-15 years with aplastic anemia, due to receive a stem cell transplant. The V call is TRBV6-1, the J call TRBJ2-3; D tentatively reads TRBD1 or TRBD2 (7 bases each). The CDR3: CASSPQGGGPKDTQYF. The CDR3, as DNA: TGTGCCAGCAGTCCCCAGGGGGGAGGGCCCAAGGATACGCAGTATTTT.